These 2 T cell receptor beta chains were all obtained from the same sample, sequenced in a study of blood T cell repertoires in COVID-19. Measured with immunoSEQ multiplex PCR; TCRdb has only the in-frame clones, and not every one. Of some 80,000 clones listed, less than 85% are singletons. Sequencing was performed on peripheral blood. These receptors came from a woman of 80 years or more with active or convalescent COVID-19.

As DNA, the CDR3 is TGTGCCAGCAAGAACAGGGAAGGGGGGAACACTGAAGCTTTCTTT. It is translated as CASKNREGGNTEAFF. This rearrangement joins TRBV2 to TRBJ1-1, with a tentative D call TRBD1 (6 bases). The ends were cut back, 7 bases at V and 1 base at J, with 16 bases in the middle. CDR1 is SNHLY, CDR2 FYNNEI, per germline. This CDR3 comprises 15 residues.

The J gene is TRBJ2-5, the V gene TRBV5-8; 10 bases agree with TRBD2. The J segment lost 2 bases and the V segment lost 5 bases, leaving 6 bases of the junction unmatched. The CDR3 loop spans 15 amino acids. Germline V gives CDR1 SGHTS, CDR2 YDEGEE. CDR3 loop: CASRSLAGDQETQYF. In DNA form, the CDR3 reads TGTGCCAGCAGATCCCTAGCGGGAGATCAAGAGACCCAGTACTTC.